The 5 T cell receptor beta chains in this list originate from one sample, sequenced in a study of cytomegalovirus exposure and HLA in healthy donors. 13 Jbeta primers and 60 Vbeta primers were used for the PCR. Using immunoSEQ multiplex PCR, the repertoire was profiled, and TCRdb retains in-frame clones only, with some absent. This sample has around 90,000 clones, with 62% found just once. Sequenced sample: PBMCs. Receptors were obtained from a woman in her thirties in good health and CMV-seropositive.

This clone was detected once. The chain recombines TRBV4-1 with TRBJ2-7; tentatively, D is TRBD1 (6 bases). From germline, CDR1 is MGHRA and CDR2 YSYEKL. Between the trimmed V and J ends, which lost 9 bases and 4 bases, there was a span of 13 bases. The CDR3 consists of 12 residues. The CDR3 sequence: CASSGDAYEQYF. Written as DNA, the CDR3 is TGCGCCAGTTCAGGGGATGCGTACGAGCAGTACTTC.

This chain uses TRBV28 with TRBJ1-2; D is unclear. From germline, CDR1 is MDHEN and CDR2 SYDVKM. The CDR3 consists of 11 residues. The germline V and J ends were trimmed by 5 bases and 8 bases, with 9 bases remaining between them. The CDR3 nucleotides are TGTGCCAGCAGTGTACTAAGAGGCTACACCTTC. Encoded protein: CASSVLRGYTF.

This sequence joins TRBV19 and TRBJ2-3, with TRBD2 identical over 11 bases. The V and J ends lost 6 bases and 1 base, in that order; junction bases with no gene match: 3. This CDR3 is 15 amino acids long. Germline CDR1 and CDR2: LNHDA and SQIVND (reference sequence). The CDR3 bases are TGTGCCAGTAGCGAACTAGCGGGGGGCACAGATACGCAGTATTTT. As protein: CASSELAGGTDTQYF.

This chain connects TRBV13 to TRBJ2-1; 8 positions match TRBD2. The V gene end was trimmed by 3 bases and the J gene end by 0 bases; junction bases not matched to a gene: 7. CDR3 length: 17 amino acids. CDR1 is PRHDT and CDR2 is FYEKMQ in the germline V gene (reference sequence). CDR3: CASSFRYGGGSYNEQFF. The DNA of the CDR3 is TGTGCCAGCAGCTTTCGCTACGGGGGGGGCTCCTACAATGAGCAGTTCTTC. The variable domain in full, with the rest retrieved from reference TRBV13 and TRBJ2-1, is AAGVIQSPRHLIKEKRETATLKCYPIPRHDTVYWYQQGPGQDPQFLISFYEKMQSDKGSIPDRFSAQQFSDYHSELNMSSLELGDSALYFCASSFRYGGGSYNEQFFGPGTRLTVL.

As concerns this clone: At one of its ends the junction is not consistent with the germline gene, which may arise from a read error. The chain carries TRBV7-9 and TRBJ2-1; D possibly corresponds to TRBD2 (5 bases). There are 16 residues in the CDR3. Germline CDR1 reads SEHNR; CDR2 reads FQNEAQ (reference sequence). In nucleotides, the CDR3 is TGTTCCAGCAGCCCAACGGAGGTTTGGTCCTACAATGAGCAGTTCTTC. Its translation: CSSSPTEVWSYNEQFF.